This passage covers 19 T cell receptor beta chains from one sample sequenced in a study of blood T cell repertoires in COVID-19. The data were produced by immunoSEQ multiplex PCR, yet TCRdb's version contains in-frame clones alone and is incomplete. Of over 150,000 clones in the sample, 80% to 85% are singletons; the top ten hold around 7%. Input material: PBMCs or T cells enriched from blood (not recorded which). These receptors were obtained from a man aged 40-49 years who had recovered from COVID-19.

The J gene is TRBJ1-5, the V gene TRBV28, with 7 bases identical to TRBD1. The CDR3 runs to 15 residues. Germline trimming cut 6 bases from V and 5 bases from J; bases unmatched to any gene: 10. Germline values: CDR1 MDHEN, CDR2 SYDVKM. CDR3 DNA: TGTGCCAGCAGAGGGCAGGGGGAGCGTGATCAGCCCCAGCATTTT. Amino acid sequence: CASRGQGERDQPQHF.

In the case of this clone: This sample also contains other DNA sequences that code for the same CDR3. CDR3 in amino acids: CASSVGGQGANTEAFF. The CDR3 DNA follows: TGTGCCAGCAGCGTAGGGGGGCAGGGGGCAAACACTGAAGCTTTCTTT. The V gene is TRBV9, the J gene TRBJ1-1; 8 bases match TRBD1. The germline V gene encodes CDR1 SGDLS and CDR2 YYNGEE. The length of the CDR3 is 16 residues. The V gene end was trimmed by 0 bases and the J gene end by 2 bases; junction bases not matched to a gene: 6.

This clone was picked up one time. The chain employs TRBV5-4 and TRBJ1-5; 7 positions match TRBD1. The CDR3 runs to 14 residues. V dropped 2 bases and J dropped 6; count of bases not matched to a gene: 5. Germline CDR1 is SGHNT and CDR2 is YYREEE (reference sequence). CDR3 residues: CASSLQGLGQPQHF. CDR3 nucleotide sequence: TGTGCCAGCAGCTTACAGGGGTTGGGTCAGCCCCAGCATTTT.

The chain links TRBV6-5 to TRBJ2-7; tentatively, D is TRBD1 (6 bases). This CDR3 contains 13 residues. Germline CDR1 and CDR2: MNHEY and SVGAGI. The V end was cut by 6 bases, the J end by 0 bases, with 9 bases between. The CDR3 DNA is TGTGCCAGCAGGAAGACAGGCTCCTACGAGCAGTACTTC. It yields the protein CASRKTGSYEQYF.

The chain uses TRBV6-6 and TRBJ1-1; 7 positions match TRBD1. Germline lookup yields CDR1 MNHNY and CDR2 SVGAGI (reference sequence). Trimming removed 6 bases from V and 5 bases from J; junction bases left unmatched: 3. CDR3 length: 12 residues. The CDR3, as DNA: TGTGCCAGCAGAACAGGGGTGACTGAAGCTTTCTTT. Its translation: CASRTGVTEAFF.

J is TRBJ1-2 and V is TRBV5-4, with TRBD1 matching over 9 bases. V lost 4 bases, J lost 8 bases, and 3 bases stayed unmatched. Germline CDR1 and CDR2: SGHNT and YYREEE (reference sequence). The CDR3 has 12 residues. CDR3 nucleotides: TGTGCCAGCAGCCCGACAGGGGGAGGCTACACCTTC. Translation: CASSPTGGGYTF.

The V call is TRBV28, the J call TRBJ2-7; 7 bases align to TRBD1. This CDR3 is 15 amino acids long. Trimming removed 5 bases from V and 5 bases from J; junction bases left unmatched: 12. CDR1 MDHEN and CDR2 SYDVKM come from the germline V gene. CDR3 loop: CASSGPRQGTDEQYF. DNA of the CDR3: TGTGCCAGCAGTGGCCCGAGACAGGGAACCGACGAGCAGTACTTC. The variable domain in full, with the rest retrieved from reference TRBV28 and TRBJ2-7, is DVKVTQSSRYLVKRTGEKVFLECVQDMDHENMFWYRQDPGLGLRLIYFSYDVKMKEKGDIPEGYSVSREKKERFSLILESASTNQTSMYLCASSGPRQGTDEQYFGPGTRLTVT.

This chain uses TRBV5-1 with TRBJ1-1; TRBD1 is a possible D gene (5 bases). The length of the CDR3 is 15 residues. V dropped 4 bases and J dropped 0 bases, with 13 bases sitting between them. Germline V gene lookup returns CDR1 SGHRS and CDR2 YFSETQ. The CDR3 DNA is TGCGCCAGCAGCACTGAACGGGGGATGAACACTGAAGCTTTCTTT. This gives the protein CASSTERGMNTEAFF.

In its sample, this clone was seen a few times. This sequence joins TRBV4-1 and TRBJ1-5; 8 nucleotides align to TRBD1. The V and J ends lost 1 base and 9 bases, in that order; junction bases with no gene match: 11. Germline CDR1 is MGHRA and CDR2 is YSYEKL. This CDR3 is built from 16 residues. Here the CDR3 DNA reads TGCGCCAGCAGCCAAGGAACAGGGGGTAACCCGTGGCCCCAGCATTTT. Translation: CASSQGTGGNPWPQHF.

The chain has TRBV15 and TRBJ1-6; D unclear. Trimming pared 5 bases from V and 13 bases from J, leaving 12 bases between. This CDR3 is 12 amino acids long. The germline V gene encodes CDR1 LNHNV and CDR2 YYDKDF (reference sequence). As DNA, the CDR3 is TGTGCCACCAGCGGAGCATATGGCCCCCTCCACTTT. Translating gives CATSGAYGPLHF. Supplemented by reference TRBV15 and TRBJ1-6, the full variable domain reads DAMVIQNPRYQVTQFGKPVTLSCSQTLNHNVMYWYQQKSSQAPKLLFHYYDKDFNNEADTPDNFQSRRPNTSFCFLDIRSPGLGDTAMYLCATSGAYGPLHFGNGTRLTVT.

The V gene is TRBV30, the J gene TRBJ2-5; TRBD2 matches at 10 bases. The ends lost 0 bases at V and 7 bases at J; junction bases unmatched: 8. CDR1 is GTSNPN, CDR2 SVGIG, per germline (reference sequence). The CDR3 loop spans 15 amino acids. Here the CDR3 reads CAWSVRVAGGGTQYF. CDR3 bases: TGTGCCTGGAGTGTACGGGTAGCGGGGGGTGGGACCCAGTACTTC. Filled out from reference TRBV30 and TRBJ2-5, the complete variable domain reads SQTIHQWPATLVQPVGSPLSLECTVEGTSNPNLYWYRQAAGRGLQLLFYSVGIGQISSEVPQNLSASRPQDRQFILSSKKLLLSDSGFYLCAWSVRVAGGGTQYFGPGTRLLVL.

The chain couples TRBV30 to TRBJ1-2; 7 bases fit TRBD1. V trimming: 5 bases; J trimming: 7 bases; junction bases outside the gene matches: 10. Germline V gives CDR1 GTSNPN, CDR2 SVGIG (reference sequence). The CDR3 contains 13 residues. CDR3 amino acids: CAWDRASTSGYTF. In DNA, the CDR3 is TGTGCCTGGGACAGGGCGAGTACATCTGGCTACACCTTC.

This CDR3 reads CASSQDGGRNTIYF. CDR3 DNA: TGTGCCAGCAGCCAAGATGGAGGGAGAAACACCATATATTTT. The genes are TRBV3-1 (or the pseudogene TRBV3-2) and TRBJ1-3; D call uncertain. In germline, CDR1 is LGHDT, CDR2 YNNKEL (reference sequence). This CDR3 contains 14 residues. With 0 bases removed from V and 5 bases from J, the gap between germline ends came to 8 bases.

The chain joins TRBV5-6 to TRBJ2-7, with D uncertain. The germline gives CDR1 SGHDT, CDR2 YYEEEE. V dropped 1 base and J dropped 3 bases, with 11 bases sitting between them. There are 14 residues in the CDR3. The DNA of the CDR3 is TGTGCCAGCAGCTTGACCGGCGGTGGCTACGAGCAGTACTTC. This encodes CASSLTGGGYEQYF.

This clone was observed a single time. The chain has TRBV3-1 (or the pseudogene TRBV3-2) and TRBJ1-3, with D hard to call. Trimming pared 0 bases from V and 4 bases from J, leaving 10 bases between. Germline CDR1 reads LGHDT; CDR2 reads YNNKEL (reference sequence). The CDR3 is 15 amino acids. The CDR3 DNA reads TGTGCCAGCAGCCAAGAGGCGGCGAGGGGAAACACCATATATTTT. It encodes CASSQEAARGNTIYF.

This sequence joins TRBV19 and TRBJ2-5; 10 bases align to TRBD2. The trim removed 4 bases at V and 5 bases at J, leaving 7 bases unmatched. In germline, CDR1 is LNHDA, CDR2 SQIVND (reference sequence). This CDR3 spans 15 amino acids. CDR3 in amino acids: CASSTLAGGGETQYF. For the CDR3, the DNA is TGTGCCAGTAGTACTTTAGCGGGGGGCGGGGAGACCCAGTACTTC.

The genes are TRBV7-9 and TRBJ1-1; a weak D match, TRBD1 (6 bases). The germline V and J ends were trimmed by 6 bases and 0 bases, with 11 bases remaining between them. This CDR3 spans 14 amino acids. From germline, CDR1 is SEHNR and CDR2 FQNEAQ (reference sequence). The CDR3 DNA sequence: TGTGCCAGCAGTCCCACAGGGATGAACACTGAAGCTTTCTTT. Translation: CASSPTGMNTEAFF.

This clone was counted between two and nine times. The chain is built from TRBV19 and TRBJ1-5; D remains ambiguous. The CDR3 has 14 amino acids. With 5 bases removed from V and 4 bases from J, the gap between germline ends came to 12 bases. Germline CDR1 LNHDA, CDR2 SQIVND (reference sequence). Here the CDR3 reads CASSLNTPNQPQHF. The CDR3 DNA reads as TGTGCCAGTAGTTTAAACACACCGAATCAGCCCCAGCATTTT.

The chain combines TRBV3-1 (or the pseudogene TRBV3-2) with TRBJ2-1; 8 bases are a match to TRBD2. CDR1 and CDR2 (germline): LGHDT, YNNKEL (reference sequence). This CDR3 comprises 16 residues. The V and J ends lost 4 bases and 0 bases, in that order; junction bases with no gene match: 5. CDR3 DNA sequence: TGTGCCAGCAGCCGTTTGGCGGGGGGCTCCTACAATGAGCAGTTCTTC. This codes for CASSRLAGGSYNEQFF.